These T cell receptor beta chains were read from a single sample in a study of T cells in Graves' hyperthyroidism and ophthalmopathy. MiXCR was run by TCRdb on the multiplex PCR reads, yielding one entry per CDR3 protein. The repertoire includes about 400,000 distinct CDR3 sequences, approximately 14% of them detected once, and roughly 15% sits in the top ten. The material sequenced was blood. The receptors come from a woman in her late teens or twenties with Graves' hyperthyroidism. Both conserved end residues are part of each CDR3. The D gene is left open where the match is weak. Size tells how often a clone was seen (once, few, many) or the class of an expanded clone, and some rows leave it out.

d_gene,j_gene,abundance,v_gene,CDR3nt,CDR3aa
NA,TRBJ2-2,NA,TRBV3-1,TGTGCCAGCAGCCCCCTCGGAGGGCCAAGAACCGGGGAGCTGTCTTTT,CASSPLGGPRTGELSF
NA,TRBJ2-2,NA,TRBV12-3/TRBV12-4,TGTGCCAGCAGTTTATGGCTCAACACCGGGGAGCTGTTTTTT,CASSLWLNTGELFF
NA,TRBJ1-6,NA,TRBV20-1,TGCAGTGCTAGAGTAGGGGTTGATAATTCACCCTTCCACTTT,CSARVGVDNSPFHF
NA,TRBJ2-7,many,TRBV11-2,TGTGCCAGCAGCTTAGCCTCCAGTACTCGCTCAACCCCCTACGAGCAGTACTTC,CASSLASSTRSTPYEQYF
TRBD2,TRBJ2-1,NA,TRBV9,TGTGCCAGCAGCGCCCACCCGGGAGGGGAGCAGTTCTTC,CASSAHPGGEQFF
NA,TRBJ2-2,many,TRBV24-1,TGTGCCACCAGTGATGCCCGGGGGCTCCTTAGCACCGGGGAGCTGTTTTTT,CATSDARGLLSTGELFF
TRBD2,TRBJ2-1,NA,TRBV7-2,TGTGCCAGCAGCTCTAGCGGGGGGGGGGTCAATGAGCAGTTCTTC,CASSSSGGGVNEQFF
TRBD2,TRBJ2-2,once,TRBV2,TGTGCCAGCAGTCCTAATTTCTTAGCGGGAGGGCCTCGGGGCACCGGGGAGCTGTTTTTT,CASSPNFLAGGPRGTGELFF
NA,TRBJ2-7,many,TRBV5-1,TGCGCCAGCAGCTTCCGTGGCAGGACACACTACGAGCAGTACTTC,CASSFRGRTHYEQYF
TRBD2,TRBJ2-3,medium-sized,TRBV2,TGTGCCAGCAACCCGGGACTAGCGGGATTCACAGATACGCAGTATTTT,CASNPGLAGFTDTQYF
NA,TRBJ2-3,few,TRBV20-1,TGCAGTGCTCCCGGGCACACTAATCGGGATACGCGGTATTTT,CSAPGHTNRDTRYF
NA,TRBJ1-5,NA,TRBV6-1,TGTGCCAGCAGTGAAAATTATCAGCCCCAGCATTTT,CASSENYQPQHF
TRBD2,TRBJ2-1,NA,TRBV9,TGTGCCAGCAGCGCCGGGACTAGCGGGGCCTACAATGAGCACTTCTTC,CASSAGTSGAYNEHFF
TRBD1,TRBJ2-7,many,TRBV28,TGTGCCAGCAGGCGAACGACAGGGGCTACCTACGAGCAGTACTTC,CASRRTTGATYEQYF
TRBD1,TRBJ2-2,NA,TRBV6-2/TRBV6-3,TGTGCCAGCAGTTACCGGCGGTTCGGGGGACAGGGAAACACCGGGGAGCTGTTTTTT,CASSYRRFGGQGNTGELFF
NA,TRBJ1-1,NA,TRBV28,TGTGCCAGCAGTTTTTGGCGGAGGGTAGGAACTGAAGCTTTCTTT,CASSFWRRVGTEAFF
NA,TRBJ2-1,NA,TRBV7-2,TGTGCCAGCAGCTTGGACTCCCGGCAGTTCTTC,CASSLDSRQFF
TRBD2,TRBJ2-7,once,TRBV5-4,TGTGCCAGCAGCTTCCCTCAGCGGGGCGAGCAGTACTTC,CASSFPQRGEQYF
TRBD2,TRBJ2-1,NA,TRBV3-1,TGTGCCAGCAGCCAAAAAGCGGGAGGAAGGTACAATGAGCAGTTCTTC,CASSQKAGGRYNEQFF
NA,TRBJ1-5,NA,TRBV30,TGTGCCTGGAGTGGAGGGGGGGGACAGCCCCAGCATTTT,CAWSGGGGQPQHF
NA,TRBJ1-4,NA,TRBV15,TGTGCCACCAGCAGAGTCGGGCACAGGGCGCTTAATGAAAAACTGTTTTTT,CATSRVGHRALNEKLFF
NA,TRBJ1-4,NA,TRBV19,TGTGCCAGTAGCTTAGGACCGAGACCTAGCGAAAAACTGTTTTTT,CASSLGPRPSEKLFF
NA,TRBJ1-4,few,TRBV4-3,TGCGCCAGCAGCCAAGATATTGGGCTGCCTAATGAAAAACTGTTTTTT,CASSQDIGLPNEKLFF
TRBD2,TRBJ2-1,NA,TRBV12-3/TRBV12-4,TGTGCCATCAGAGGGACTAGCGGGAGGGCCAGCTACAATGAGCAGTTCTTC,CAIRGTSGRASYNEQFF